Presented here are 11 T cell receptor beta chains from one specimen sequenced in a study of T cells after yellow fever vaccination. TCRdb called the 5' RACE reads again in MiXCR, with one record for every CDR3 protein. The sample shows 300,000 to 350,000 distinct CDR3 sequences, approximately 8% of them seen only once. The source was PBMCs, collected approximately 40 days after the first yellow fever vaccination. These receptors were taken from a man aged 18 to 35 who received the YFV17D yellow fever vaccine.

Only a few counts were recorded for this clonotype. This chain joins TRBV20-1 and TRBJ2-2, with a tentative D call TRBD1 (5 bases). Germline CDR1 DFQATT, CDR2 SNEGSKA (reference sequence). The CDR3 sequence is 14 residues long. Trimming cost V 0 bases and J 4 bases, with 9 bases left between them. The CDR3 DNA reads TGCAGTGCTAGAGATCCAGGGCGCACCGGGGAGCTGTTTTTT. Protein: CSARDPGRTGELFF.

This clonotype has a handful of counts. The chain links TRBV2 to TRBJ1-6; possibly TRBD1 for D (6 bases). V was clipped by 6 bases and J by 0 bases, with 15 bases between them. Germline values: CDR1 SNHLY, CDR2 FYNNEI. The CDR3 length is 17 residues. In DNA, the CDR3 is TGTGCCAGCAGGGCCCGACAGGAACGCTCCTATAATTCACCCCTCCACTTT. Protein: CASRARQERSYNSPLHF.

The CDR3: CASSSFDRVHQETQYF. CDR3 sequence (DNA): TGTGCCAGCAGTTCCTTCGACAGGGTACACCAAGAGACCCAGTACTTC. The chain links TRBV6-5 to TRBJ2-5; 7 bases are a match to TRBD1. Germline CDR1 reads MNHEY; CDR2 reads SVGAGI. Trimming cost V 4 bases and J 0 bases; bases outside gene matches: 8. CDR3 length: 16 residues.

This clonotype was recorded a few times. The CDR3 is CASSFGSRTDTQYF. CDR3 nucleotides: TGTGCCAGCAGTTTTGGGAGCCGCACAGATACGCAGTATTTT. The rearrangement links TRBV28 to TRBJ2-3; a weak D match, TRBD2 (5 bases). The ends were cut back, 3 bases at V and 1 base at J, with 8 bases in the middle. Germline V gene lookup returns CDR1 MDHEN and CDR2 SYDVKM. The CDR3 covers 14 residues.

This clonotype came up a few times. The genes are TRBV29-1 and TRBJ2-3, with D possibly TRBD2 on 6 matching bases. The CDR3 covers 11 residues. Germline values: CDR1 SQVTM, CDR2 ANQGSEA. V was pared by 5 bases and J by 6 bases, with 9 bases between. The CDR3 protein is CSVFGGDTQYF. CDR3 sequence (DNA): TGCAGCGTTTTCGGAGGGGATACGCAGTATTTT.

The chain recombines TRBV20-1 with TRBJ1-2; TRBD1 matches 8 bases. Per germline, CDR1 DFQATT and CDR2 SNEGSKA (reference sequence). The CDR3 spans 12 residues. This CDR3 reads CSGTGQVYGYTF. The CDR3 nucleotides are TGCAGCGGGACGGGACAGGTCTATGGCTACACCTTC.

There are a few counts of this clonotype. V gene TRBV30 combines with J gene TRBJ1-6; TRBD1 matches 8 bases. V shed 5 bases, J shed 7 bases, and the junction held 4 bases outside the gene matches. This CDR3 region has 13 residues. Germline values: CDR1 GTSNPN, CDR2 SVGIG (reference sequence). CDR3 loop: CAWGDRTNSPLHF. CDR3 sequence (DNA): TGTGCCTGGGGGGACAGGACCAATTCACCCCTCCACTTT. Together with reference TRBV30 and TRBJ1-6, the CDR3 gives the full variable domain: SQTIHQWPATLVQPVGSPLSLECTVEGTSNPNLYWYRQAAGRGLQLLFYSVGIGQISSEVPQNLSASRPQDRQFILSSKKLLLSDSGFYLCAWGDRTNSPLHFGNGTRLTVT.

A few counts support this clonotype. The chain joins TRBV6-2 or TRBV6-3 to TRBJ1-5, with TRBD1 matching over 10 bases. The junction had 3 bases not matched to a gene; V was cut back by 7 bases and J by 6 bases. This CDR3 contains 13 residues. Germline CDR1 reads MNHEY; CDR2 reads SVGEGT. CDR3 residues: CASKDRGSQPQHF. DNA for the CDR3: TGTGCCAGCAAGGACAGGGGGTCTCAGCCCCAGCATTTT.

This clonotype was observed a few times. The chain couples TRBV18 to TRBJ1-1; unclear D gene. Looked up from germline, CDR1 is KGHSH and CDR2 is LQKENI. This CDR3 region has 14 residues. The V gene lost 3 bases and the J gene lost 3 bases, with 11 bases spanning the gap. CDR3 sequence (DNA): TGTGCCAGCTCACCGGTTACTCCAGACACTGAAGCTTTCTTT. It encodes CASSPVTPDTEAFF.

The genes are TRBV5-4 and TRBJ2-3, with unresolved D. Germline loops: CDR1 SGHNT, CDR2 YYREEE (reference sequence). The CDR3 has 16 residues. The germline V and J ends were trimmed by 0 bases and 0 bases, with 11 bases remaining between them. The CDR3 is CASSLERLWSTDTQYF. CDR3 nucleotides: TGTGCCAGCAGCTTGGAGCGTCTCTGGAGCACAGATACGCAGTATTTT.

This clonotype was observed a few times. The chain uses TRBV29-1 and TRBJ2-2; 8 bases line up with TRBD2. Germline CDR1 and CDR2: SQVTM and ANQGSEA. This CDR3 contains 15 residues. Germline trimming cut 8 bases from V and 1 base from J; bases unmatched to any gene: 9. The CDR3 reads CSSPRRGVNTGELFF. For the CDR3, the DNA is TGCAGCTCGCCCCGGCGGGGGGTGAACACCGGGGAGCTGTTTTTT.